Listed here are 16 T cell receptor beta chains from one sample, sequenced in a study of T-cell memory formation after mild COVID-19. MiXCR, applied by TCRdb to the 5' RACE reads, yields one record per CDR3 protein. The table lists around 130,000 distinct CDR3 sequences, more than 15% of them singletons, with more than 11% in the top ten. The material sequenced was PBMCs or a T cell subset sorted from them (not recorded which). The receptors stem from an adult woman who had mild COVID-19 (a few samples of this study predate the infection). Cell type and time point are not known.

V is TRBV12-3 or TRBV12-4 and J is TRBJ2-1; no clear D gene. Trimming took off 3 bases at V and 0 bases at J, with 6 bases between the two ends. The CDR3 loop spans 14 amino acids. The CDR3 region is CASSFESSYNEQFF. In DNA, the CDR3 is TGTGCCAGCAGTTTTGAAAGCTCCTACAATGAGCAGTTCTTC.

A few counts support this clonotype. This chain uses TRBV27 with TRBJ2-7, with 11 bases fitting TRBD2. The V segment lost 5 bases and the J segment 6 bases; nucleotides outside the gene matches: 6. The CDR3 runs 14 residues. Germline loops: CDR1 MNHEY, CDR2 SMNVEV (reference sequence). CDR3 residues: CASSPSGRSGEQYF. CDR3 nucleotides: TGTGCCAGCAGTCCTAGCGGGAGGTCGGGCGAGCAGTACTTC.

V gene TRBV28 combines with J gene TRBJ1-2; no firm D call. V lost 5 bases and J lost 2, with 18 bases in between. The CDR3 length is 16 residues. The germline V gene has CDR1 MDHEN and CDR2 SYDVKM. The DNA of the CDR3 is TGTGCCAGCAGTCAAAACGGGGTTGGACGGAACTATGGCTACACCTTC. It translates to CASSQNGVGRNYGYTF.

The V gene is TRBV7-2, the J gene TRBJ2-3; the D gene is possibly TRBD1 (5 bases). There are 16 residues in the CDR3. V lost 6 bases and J 3 bases, leaving 19 bases between the germline ends. Per the germline V gene, CDR1 is SGHTA and CDR2 is FQGNSA. In DNA form, the CDR3 reads TGTGCCAGCAGTTCCCGAACAGGTTTTGTAACAGATACGCAGTATTTT. It is translated as CASSSRTGFVTDTQYF.

The V call is TRBV6-5, the J call TRBJ1-2, with TRBD1 matching over 8 bases. The CDR3 totals 14 residues. CDR1 is MNHEY and CDR2 is SVGAGI in the germline V gene. The trim removed 10 bases at V and 4 bases at J, leaving 11 bases unmatched. The CDR3 here is CATNIGQGSYGYTF. The CDR3 DNA reads TGTGCCACCAATATCGGACAGGGTTCCTATGGCTACACCTTC.

The chain links TRBV18 to TRBJ2-6; 8 positions match TRBD1. Germline V gene data show CDR1 as KGHSH and CDR2 as LQKENI. Trimming cost V 0 bases and J 2 bases; bases outside gene matches: 6. The CDR3 is 18 residues long. In nucleotides, the CDR3 is TGTGCCAGCTCACCACCCCAGGGGGCAGGGGCTGGGGCCAACGTCCTGACTTTC. Its translation is CASSPPQGAGAGANVLTF.

The chain links TRBV7-9 to TRBJ1-1, with D perhaps TRBD1 (6 bases). CDR3 length equals 13 residues. The V gene lost 4 bases and the J gene lost 4 bases, with 10 bases spanning the gap. Germline CDR1 reads SEHNR; CDR2 reads FQNEAQ (reference sequence). The CDR3 loop reads CASSWGQGTEAFF. The CDR3 DNA is TGTGCCAGCAGCTGGGGGCAGGGCACTGAAGCTTTCTTT.

This clonotype was observed a handful of times. This chain connects TRBV19 to TRBJ2-6, with 7 bases fitting TRBD2. CDR1 and CDR2 (germline): LNHDA, SQIVND (reference sequence). The CDR3 is 16 residues long. The junction had 5 bases not matched to a gene; V was cut back by 6 bases and J by 0 bases. The DNA of the CDR3 is TGTGCCAGTAGCGGCGGGGGATTCTCTGGGGCCAACGTCCTGACTTTC. Translating gives CASSGGGFSGANVLTF.

The chain has TRBV7-2 and TRBJ2-1; TRBD2 matches at 13 bases. Germline lookup yields CDR1 SGHTA and CDR2 FQGNSA. The CDR3 is 15 amino acids. V gave up 6 bases and J gave up 9 bases; unmatched junction bases: 8. CDR3 bases: TGTGCCAGCAGACAGGGACTAGCGGGAAGGGGTGAGCAGTTCTTC. This codes for CASRQGLAGRGEQFF.

This clonotype was detected a few times. V is TRBV12-3 or TRBV12-4 and J is TRBJ1-1; D remains unclear. V lost 4 bases and J 3 bases, leaving 12 bases between the germline ends. CDR3 length equals 14 residues. The CDR3 protein is CASSWSGPDTEAFF. CDR3 in DNA: TGTGCCAGCAGTTGGTCAGGCCCGGACACTGAAGCTTTCTTT.

This clonotype was recorded many times. V is TRBV14 and J is TRBJ2-3; D is unresolved. Germline V CDR1 and CDR2: SGHDN, FVKESK. V was shortened by 5 bases and J by 8 bases, with 26 bases between the two germline ends. This CDR3 is 17 amino acids long. The CDR3 nucleotides read TGTGCCAGCAGCTCGTCCCGGGTCGCGGTCGACTCTGGTACGCAGTATTTT. This translates into CASSSSRVAVDSGTQYF.

This clonotype has only a few counts. The chain employs TRBV10-3 and TRBJ1-1, with D uncertain. The CDR3 consists of 14 residues. Germline V CDR1 and CDR2: ENHRY, SYGVKD. Between the trimmed V and J ends, which lost 0 bases and 0 bases, there was a span of 5 bases. CDR3: CAISESSMNTEAFF. The DNA for the CDR3 is TGTGCCATCAGTGAGTCCTCGATGAACACTGAAGCTTTCTTT.

The chain has TRBV3-1 and TRBJ1-1; no reliable D call. CDR1 is LGHDT, CDR2 YNNKEL, per germline (reference sequence). This CDR3 contains 14 residues. Trimming removed 1 base from V and 1 base from J, with 7 bases in between. The CDR3 DNA is TGTGCCAGCAGCCAAGTTCTGAAGAACACTGAAGCTTTCTTT. The encoded protein is CASSQVLKNTEAFF.

This clonotype turned up a few times. The V gene is TRBV5-4, the J gene TRBJ2-7; 7 bases are a match to TRBD1. Germline V CDR1 and CDR2: SGHNT, YYREEE (reference sequence). After removal of 1 base from V and 5 bases from J, the junction contained 3 bases not matched to a gene. The CDR3 length is 13 residues. CDR3 sequence reads: CASSLWGTDEQYF. The CDR3 region has the DNA TGTGCCAGCAGCTTGTGGGGGACAGACGAGCAGTACTTC.

In its sample, this clonotype was seen a few times. The rearrangement joins TRBV27 to TRBJ2-7, with 10 bases lining up with TRBD2. This CDR3 is built from 19 residues. Trimming took 1 base from V and 3 from J; bases not matched to a gene: 15. Germline assignment: CDR1 MNHEY and CDR2 SMNVEV (reference sequence). The CDR3 spells CASSLFGRLAGGDIYEQYF. The CDR3 nucleotides read TGTGCCAGCAGTTTATTTGGCCGTTTAGCGGGAGGTGATATCTACGAGCAGTACTTC.

The chain employs TRBV28 and TRBJ2-7; 11 positions match TRBD1. The CDR3 is 17 amino acids. CDR1 and CDR2 (germline): MDHEN, SYDVKM. The V gene end was trimmed by 7 bases and the J gene end by 3 bases; junction bases not matched to a gene: 14. The DNA of the CDR3 is TGTGCCAGCAACGACCCCGGAGCCGGGACAGGGGGCTACGAGCAGTACTTC. Its protein is CASNDPGAGTGGYEQYF. The variable domain in full, completed from reference TRBV28 and TRBJ2-7, reads DVKVTQSSRYLVKRTGEKVFLECVQDMDHENMFWYRQDPGLGLRLIYFSYDVKMKEKGDIPEGYSVSREKKERFSLILESASTNQTSMYLCASNDPGAGTGGYEQYFGPGTRLTVT.